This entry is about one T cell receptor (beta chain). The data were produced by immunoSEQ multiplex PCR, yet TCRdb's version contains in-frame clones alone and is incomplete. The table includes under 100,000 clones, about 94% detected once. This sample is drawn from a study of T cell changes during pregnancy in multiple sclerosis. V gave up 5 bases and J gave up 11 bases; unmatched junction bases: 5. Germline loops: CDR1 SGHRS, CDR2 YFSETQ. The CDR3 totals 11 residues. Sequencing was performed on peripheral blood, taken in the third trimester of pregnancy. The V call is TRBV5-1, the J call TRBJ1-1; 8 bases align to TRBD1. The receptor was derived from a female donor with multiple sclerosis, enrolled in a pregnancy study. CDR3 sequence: CASRTGASAFF. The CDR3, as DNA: TGCGCCAGCAGGACAGGGGCGTCGGCTTTCTTT.